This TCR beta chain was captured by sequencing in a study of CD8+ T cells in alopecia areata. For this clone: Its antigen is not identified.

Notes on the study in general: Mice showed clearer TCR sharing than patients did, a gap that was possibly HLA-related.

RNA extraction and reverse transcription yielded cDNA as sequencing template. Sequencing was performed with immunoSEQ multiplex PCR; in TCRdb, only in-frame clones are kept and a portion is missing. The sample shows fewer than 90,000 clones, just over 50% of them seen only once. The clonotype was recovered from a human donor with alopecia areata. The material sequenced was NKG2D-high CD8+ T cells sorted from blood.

CDR3 in amino acids: CASMGADTQYF. CDR3 coding DNA: TGTGCCAGCATGGGTGCAGATACGCAGTATTTT. The chain is built from TRBV2 and TRBJ2-3; D unclear. Trimming cost V 7 bases and J 4 bases, with 6 bases left between them. Germline loops: CDR1 SNHLY, CDR2 FYNNEI. The CDR3 length is 11 residues.